The TCR beta chain under discussion was sequenced for a study of shared clonotypes between healthy human individuals. Authors' analysis steps: Filtering differed because ImmunoSEQ produced junction-only sequences that carried no quality scores. The assay was immunoSEQ multiplex PCR, and TCRdb's table has in-frame clones only and misses some. That table gives V, J and clone size, and the DNA gave D and trimming. The sample shows about 580,000 clones, roughly 98% of them seen only once. CD8 cells regarded as naive lacked CD45RO, were positively chosen for CCR7, and omitted terminally differentiated effector memory CD45RA+ cells. For this clone: The antigen is not known.

Study-level points and caveats: For naive CD4 cells, 4% to 5% of clonotypes were shared across a handful of donors. Deeper or shallower sequencing was expected to change how clonotypes are shared among donors. Genetic and exposure-history diversity was limited by the small donor number.

The receptor was derived from a man aged 25 to 40 in good health. The specimen was naive CD8+ T cells sorted from blood.

CDR3 region: CASSQGVVAGGPHEQYF. CDR3 DNA sequence: TGTGCCAGCAGCCAAGGGGTGGTAGCGGGAGGGCCCCACGAGCAGTACTTC. The V and J genes are TRBV14 and TRBJ2-7; 11 positions match TRBD2. Germline V gives CDR1 SGHDN, CDR2 FVKESK. J was trimmed by 5 bases and V by 1 base; bases with no gene match: 10. The CDR3 length is 17 residues.